A selection of T cell receptor beta chains follows, all from one sample in a study of early stage breast cancer tumors. Profiling relied on immunoSEQ multiplex PCR, and the TCRdb table lists in-frame clones only, not all of them. The sample lists about 72,000 clones, approximately 79% seen once, with under 3.5% in the top ten. The sequenced material came from blood. The receptors stem from a person between 55 and 70 years old with breast cancer. The CDR3 runs from the conserved cysteine through the conserved F or W.

TRBV23-1,8,TRBJ2-5,CASKTQYF
TRBV7-9,19,TRBJ2-3,CASSLAVSWTSGETDTQYF
TRBV25-1,14,TRBJ1-2,CASSGVGRNYGYTF
TRBV19,15,TRBJ1-5,CASSSNRGGNQPQHF
TRBV29-1,13,TRBJ2-2,CSVGDLVTGELFF
TRBV27,13,TRBJ1-1,CASTFGQNTEAFF
TRBV9,12,TRBJ2-3,CASSVVSDTQYF
TRBV5-1,15,TRBJ1-3,CASSLGVARGNTIYF
TRBV11-2,15,TRBJ2-1,CASSFGTGRPNEQFF
TRBV28,14,TRBJ1-4,CASSLSGVNEKLFF
TRBV5-1,13,TRBJ1-2,CASSLTVGYGYTF
TRBV15,13,TRBJ2-1,CATSRVGDGEQFF
TRBV5-6,14,TRBJ2-1,CASSLERPGGRQFF
TRBV10-3,13,TRBJ2-3,CATQTSSTDTQYF
TRBV11-2,14,TRBJ2-7,CASSIGTGDYEQYF
TRBV18,16,TRBJ2-2,CASSPATGGRTGELFF
TRBV19,16,TRBJ2-5,CASASVSSGRLETQYF
TRBV5-1,17,TRBJ2-1,CASSLGLAGGIYNEQFF
TRBV7-9,13,TRBJ2-7,CASSFWTGDEQYF
TRBV11-2,15,TRBJ1-5,CASSRGTRGNQPQHF
TRBV28,11,TRBJ1-1,CASGEVTEAFF
TRBV29-1,14,TRBJ2-3,CSSSGQLITDTQYF
TRBV5-1,15,TRBJ2-1,CASSSERGGFDEQFF
TRBV29-1,12,TRBJ2-2,CSVRTNTGELFF
TRBV6-6,12,TRBJ1-2,CGVTGGDYGYTF
TRBV7-9,16,TRBJ1-4,CAPKCQVGATNEKLFF
TRBV27,14,TRBJ2-1,CASSLDYAYNEQFF
TRBV25-1,15,TRBJ2-2,CASNTDRDRSGELFF
TRBV6-1,15,TRBJ1-4,CASSRLGVLNEKLFF
TRBV7-6,15,TRBJ2-2,CASSLVPENTGELFF
TRBV7-6,16,TRBJ2-3,CASSLGASGGTDTQYF
TRBV28,14,TRBJ2-1,CASSFERDSYEQFF
TRBV30,14,TRBJ2-7,CAWNRGQGGYEQYF
TRBV9,12,TRBJ2-1,CASSSTGDEQFF
TRBV28,14,TRBJ2-1,CASSLIGSYNEQFF
TRBV20-1,11,TRBJ1-2,CSVSDSYGYTF
TRBV6-1,14,TRBJ1-2,CASSSRTGDYGYTF
TRBV30,13,TRBJ1-4,CAWRSGSNEKLFF
TRBV7-9,12,TRBJ1-1,CASSVGITEAFF
TRBV19,15,TRBJ2-3,CASSGASVSTDTQYF
TRBV18,15,TRBJ1-2,CASSPGPGIADGYTF
TRBV4-2,15,TRBJ1-2,CASSQVPGQGDGYTF
TRBV5-8,15,TRBJ1-2,CASSQGPGAGYGYTF
TRBV6-4,14,TRBJ2-3,CASSDVAGTDTQYF
TRBV29-1,11,TRBJ1-1,CTVGGRSEAFF
TRBV30,15,-,CAWSVSGLSSYEQYF
TRBV7-3,12,TRBJ2-2,CASSPHQGELFF
TRBV7-9,13,TRBJ2-7,CASSLSGGSEQYF
TRBV9,16,TRBJ1-4,CASSLSPGQGDEKLFF